This TCR beta chain was captured in a study of T-cell reconstitution after alpha-beta-depleted transplantation in children. Study-level findings and limits: Surviving thymic progenitors and recipient T cells were the source of high TCRbeta diversity at day 60 in some patients. Fresh T-cell production supplied most of the T-cell counts and diversity seen one year after transplant. Where alpha-beta T cells came from about two months after transplant was reportedly several hundred expanded graft clones.

The germline CDR1 and CDR2 sequences are SGHTA and FQGTGA. The CDR3 runs to 14 residues. Losses at the gene ends were 5 bases for V and 4 bases for J; bases not matched to a gene: 3. This clonotype showed up just a few times. What it recognizes is unknown. It was with unique molecular identifiers that the TCRbeta library was prepared. One entry per CDR3 protein, called by TCRdb with MiXCR from the PCR reads. The sample yields approximately 190,000 distinct CDR3 sequences, roughly 8.1% seen once. The TCR sequence derives from a male patient aged 2-15 years who had a stem cell transplant for acute myeloid leukemia, so the T cells may come from the graft donor. This specimen was PBMCs, mostly from graft donor cells, taken 360 days after TCRalphabeta/CD19-depleted stem cell transplant. This rearrangement joins TRBV7-3 to TRBJ2-2; 8 bases agree with TRBD1. The CDR3 loop is CASSQGAVTGELFF. The CDR3 region has the DNA TGTGCCAGCAGCCAGGGGGCGGTCACCGGGGAGCTGTTTTTT.